At least ten counts were recorded for the clone carrying this T cell receptor beta chain. Its antigen is undetermined. This entry belongs to a study of T-cell reconstitution after alpha-beta-depleted transplantation in children. Regarding the study as a whole: A year had passed since transplant, and T-cell counts and diversity by then came mostly from newly produced T cells. About two months after transplant, alpha-beta T cells reportedly came from several hundred expanded graft clones. At day 60, the high TCRbeta diversity found in some patients originated from recipient T cells and thymic progenitors that had survived.

V gave up 1 base and J gave up 1 base, with 24 bases separating them. The CDR3 extends over 19 amino acids. Germline lookup yields CDR1 SGHRS and CDR2 YFSETQ. Unique molecular identifiers were used to barcode this TCRbeta library. TCRdb re-called the PCR reads through MiXCR, storing one row per CDR3 protein. The sample consists of 700,000 to 950,000 distinct CDR3 sequences, about 16% of them appearing once. The TCR sequence derives from a male patient between 5 and 17 years old who had a stem cell transplant for acute lymphoblastic leukemia, so the T cells may come from the graft donor. Sequencing used PBMCs, mostly from graft donor cells, obtained 360 days after TCRalphabeta/CD19-depleted stem cell transplant. The chain couples TRBV5-1 to TRBJ2-7; D possibly corresponds to TRBD2 (7 bases). The CDR3 is CASSLWGGWAYPSSYEQYF. The CDR3 coding sequence is TGCGCCAGCAGCTTGTGGGGGGGCTGGGCGTACCCGAGTTCCTACGAGCAGTACTTC. The variable domain in full, completed from reference TRBV5-1 and TRBJ2-7, reads KAGVTQTPRYLIKTRGQQVTLSCSPISGHRSVSWYQQTPGQGLQFLFEYFSETQRNKGNFPGRFSGRQFSNSRSEMNVSTLELGDSALYLCASSLWGGWAYPSSYEQYFGPGTRLTVT.